The present entry profiles one T cell receptor (beta chain) with its context. Its target antigen remains unknown. Nothing much larger sits one base from this clone, and base qualities are not available. RNA was extracted using the RNeasy kit, and about 0.45 to 1 microgram was reverse transcribed with random hexamers. The immunoSEQ multiplex PCR assay, covering 54 Vbeta and 13 Jbeta segments, was used to amplify TCR beta CDR3 regions. Bias from PCR amplification was corrected by using a synthetic template baseline for primer optimization and for computational correction. Concerning the study's data processing: Reads were assigned to V, D and J genes according to IMGT and analyzed in immunoSEQ Analyzer, with only productive sequences retained. Clonality was computed as one minus Shannon entropy normalized by log2 of the number of productive unique sequences. Public and private clones were assessed among the 100 most prevalent clones of each patient and control. A clone was defined as Susac-specific if it was absent from the healthy and MS cohorts, from around 960 published viral clones and from other ImmuneACCESS disease sequences. TCRdb ran its own pipeline on the public reads, namely fastp trimming at Q25 and MiXCR clone calling, and kept in-frame beta chains. A single entry per CDR3 protein holds the most common genes and DNA from its merged rows. TCRdb's processing, not the authors', yielded these V and J calls. The sample table records about 200,000 distinct CDR3 sequences; around 95% of these occur just once. Approximately 0.08% of the sample lies in the top ten.

These data are taken from a study of CD8 T cells in Susac syndrome (dated by TCRdb to between 2019 and 2020). Context from the whole study: The study used repertoire sequencing to test whether antigen drove CD8+ T cell activation and differentiation in Susac syndrome.

Broader findings and caveats from the paper: The study acknowledged that relatively few individuals were included in the TCR sequencing and HLA analysis.

Peripheral blood CD8+ and CD4+ T cells from healthy donors, Susac syndrome patients and multiple sclerosis patients were profiled by high-throughput TCR beta sequencing. The multiple sclerosis controls were treatment-naive patients whose relapsing-remitting disease, either stable or active, fulfilled the revised McDonald criteria. CD8+ TEMRA cells were enriched by FACS, while bulk CD8+ and CD4+ T cells were purified by magnetic negative isolation. Blood was drawn into EDTA tubes, processed within 24 hours, and PBMCs were isolated by density gradient centrifugation. PBMCs destined for TCR sequencing were cryopreserved in liquid nitrogen and later thawed in a 37 °C water bath. Purity of sorted or isolated CD4+, CD8+ and CD8+ TEMRA cells was at least 90%. Sequencing used CD4+ T cells from PBMCs. The clonotype originates from a human donor with multiple sclerosis.

This receptor carries the CDR3 CASSQDRATGDYTF. The sequenced DNA is TGTGCCAGCAGCCAAGATAGGGCAACAGGGGACTACACCTTC. This receptor chain uses TRBV3-1 and TRBJ1-2; TRBD1 agrees with 7 junctional bases. Based on the germline V gene (reference sequence), the CDR1 and CDR2 sequences are LGHDT and YNNKEL. There are 14 amino acids in the CDR3, from cysteine to phenylalanine inclusive. Only CDR3 DNA remains: 42 bases, in frame from the first base. Unmatched junction bases come to 8, with V trimmed by 0 bases and J by 10 bases.